This T cell receptor beta chain emerged from a study of blood T cells in healthy people across ages. The germline V gene has CDR1 SGDLS and CDR2 YYNGEE. The CDR3 runs 16 residues. Trimming took 0 bases from V and 0 from J, leaving 11 bases between them. The second PCR ran 7 to 11 cycles with a sample-barcoded 5' primer and J-beta primers. MiXCR, applied by TCRdb to the 5' RACE reads, yields one record per CDR3 protein. Of more than 900,000 distinct CDR3 sequences listed, 25% are singletons. The data also belong to a second study, concerning T cells of mothers and their children.

This chain uses TRBV9 with TRBJ2-3; weak D call: TRBD1 (6 bases). The sequence derives from a girl aged 2 to 10 in good health. The sample comprised blood. CDR3 residues: CASSVEGVTSTDTQYF. For the CDR3, the DNA is TGTGCCAGCAGCGTAGAGGGGGTTACTAGCACAGATACGCAGTATTTT.